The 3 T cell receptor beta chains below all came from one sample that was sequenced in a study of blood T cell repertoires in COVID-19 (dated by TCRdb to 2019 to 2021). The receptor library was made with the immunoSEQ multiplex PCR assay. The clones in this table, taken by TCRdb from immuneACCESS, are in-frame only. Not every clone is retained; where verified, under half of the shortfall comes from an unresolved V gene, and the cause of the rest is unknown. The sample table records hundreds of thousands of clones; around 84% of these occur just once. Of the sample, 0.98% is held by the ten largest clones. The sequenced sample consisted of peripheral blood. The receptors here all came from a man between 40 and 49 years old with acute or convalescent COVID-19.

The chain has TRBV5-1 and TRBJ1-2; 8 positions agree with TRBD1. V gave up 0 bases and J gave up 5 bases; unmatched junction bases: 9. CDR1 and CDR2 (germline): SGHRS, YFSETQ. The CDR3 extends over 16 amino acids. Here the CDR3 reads CASSLASQGAKYGYTF. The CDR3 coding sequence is TGCGCCAGCAGCTTGGCCAGCCAGGGGGCGAAGTATGGCTACACCTTC.

CDR3 sequence (DNA): TGTGCCTGGAGTGACCGGGGAAACACCATATATTTT. Translating it yields CAWSDRGNTIYF. V is TRBV30 and J is TRBJ1-3; D is uncertain. The germline V gene has CDR1 GTSNPN and CDR2 SVGIG (reference sequence). Trimming took off 1 base at V and 4 bases at J, with 5 bases between the two ends. The CDR3 loop spans 12 amino acids. Complete variable domain (other parts from reference TRBV30 and TRBJ1-3): SQTIHQWPATLVQPVGSPLSLECTVEGTSNPNLYWYRQAAGRGLQLLFYSVGIGQISSEVPQNLSASRPQDRQFILSSKKLLLSDSGFYLCAWSDRGNTIYFGEGSWLTVV.

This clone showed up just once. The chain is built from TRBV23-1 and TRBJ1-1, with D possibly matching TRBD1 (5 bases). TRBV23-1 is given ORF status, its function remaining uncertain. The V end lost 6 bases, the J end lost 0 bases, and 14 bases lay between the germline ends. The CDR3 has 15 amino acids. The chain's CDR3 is CASRRGGRMNTEAFF. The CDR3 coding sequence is TGCGCCAGCAGGAGGGGAGGGCGTATGAACACTGAAGCTTTCTTT.